Presented here are 3 T cell receptor beta chains from one specimen sequenced in a study of early T cells in non-severe SARS-CoV-2 infection (dated by TCRdb to about 2021). Libraries were built with 5' RACE. The instrument was a NextSeq 500. TCRdb took the public reads, trimmed them with fastp at Q25, ran MiXCR for clone calling and kept in-frame beta chains. Under each unique CDR3 protein, matching rows form one entry showing the most common genes and DNA. The sample contains some 98,000 distinct CDR3 sequences, 9.5% to 12% of them found a single time. Approximately 5.4% of the sample is in the top ten clones. The sample was whole blood. These receptors were collected from an adult who was a healthcare worker with PCR-confirmed SARS-CoV-2 infection or an uninfected control (not recorded which).

This clonotype has only a few counts. The CDR3 coding sequence is TGTGCCACCAGTGATGGGACAGAGTCCTACGAGCAGTACTTC. Its translation is CATSDGTESYEQYF. The V call is TRBV24-1, the J call TRBJ2-7; 7 nucleotides align to TRBD1. J gave up 1 base and V 3 bases, and 2 bases lay outside the gene matches. The CDR3 is made up of 14 amino acids. Germline CDR1 reads KGHDR; CDR2 reads SFDVKD.

Only a few counts were recorded for this clonotype. The chain uses TRBV12-3 or TRBV12-4 and TRBJ2-7; possibly TRBD1 or TRBD2 for D (5 bases each). The V and J ends lost 4 bases and 3 bases respectively, with 16 bases between them. CDR3 length equals 15 residues. CDR3 DNA: TGTGCCAGCAGTTCGAGGGGTACCGCCCACTACGAGCAGTACTTC. Protein sequence: CASSSRGTAHYEQYF.

The genes are TRBV28 and TRBJ2-2; D might be TRBD2 (5 bases). This CDR3 comprises 14 residues. Trimming stripped 2 bases from V and 3 bases from J, with 7 bases between. The V gene's germline CDR1 is MDHEN and CDR2 SYDVKM. The CDR3 loop is CASSLGSHTGELFF. DNA of the CDR3: TGTGCCAGCAGTTTAGGGAGCCACACCGGGGAGCTGTTTTTT.